Presented here are 27 T cell receptor beta chains from one specimen sequenced in a study of OX40 agonist ivuxolimab in advanced cancers. The protocol was immunoSEQ multiplex PCR, while the TCRdb copy is restricted to in-frame clones and leaves out a portion. Of fewer than 65,000 clones in the sample, around 93% were seen once. The source was CD4+ or CD8+ T cells sorted from blood, collected in a trial of the OX40 agonist ivuxolimab. Every receptor here comes from an adult with an advanced solid tumor such as melanoma, head and neck, liver or kidney cancer.

The chain has TRBV6-5 and TRBJ2-7; TRBD1 aligns across 9 bases. The trim removed 8 bases at V and 3 bases at J, leaving 11 bases unmatched. Germline V lookup: CDR1 MNHEY, CDR2 SVGAGI. This CDR3 spans 15 amino acids. This CDR3 reads CASRLRGTGNYEQYF. The CDR3 DNA reads as TGTGCCAGCCGTCTCCGCGGGACAGGGAACTACGAGCAGTACTTC.

The V and J genes are TRBV18 and TRBJ2-2, with no clear D. Germline V gives CDR1 KGHSH, CDR2 LQKENI. V was shortened by 3 bases and J by 3 bases, with 8 bases between the two germline ends. This CDR3 has 14 residues. The CDR3 bases are TGTGCCAGCTCACCCTCGGCCTACACCGGGGAGCTGTTTTTT. This encodes CASSPSAYTGELFF.

The V call is TRBV19, the J call TRBJ2-7; D is ambiguous. Germline CDR1 is LNHDA and CDR2 is SQIVND (reference sequence). With 4 bases removed from V and 2 bases from J, the gap between germline ends came to 9 bases. This CDR3 spans 13 amino acids. The CDR3 loop is CASSNGIPYEQYF. The CDR3 DNA reads TGTGCCAGTAGTAACGGCATCCCCTACGAGCAGTACTTC.

The table lists this clone with a count of one. The chain carries TRBV11-3 and TRBJ2-5; D uncertain. This CDR3 has 13 amino acids. V was cut by 3 bases and J by 5 bases, with 10 bases left in between. CDR1 and CDR2 from the germline V gene are SGHNT and YENEEA. Here the CDR3 reads CASSLRPAETQYF. The CDR3 DNA sequence: TGTGCCAGCAGCTTGCGGCCAGCGGAGACCCAGTACTTC.

V and J are TRBV19 and TRBJ2-3; no clear D. This CDR3 has 15 amino acids. The germline V gene has CDR1 LNHDA and CDR2 SQIVND (reference sequence). V was shortened by 1 base and J by 1 base, with 9 bases between the two germline ends. In nucleotides, the CDR3 is TGTGCCAGTAGTATAGTGAGCACCGGCACAGATACGCAGTATTTT. Its translation is CASSIVSTGTDTQYF.

The V call is TRBV5-1, the J call TRBJ2-4, with TRBD1 matching 9 bases. Germline assignment: CDR1 SGHRS and CDR2 YFSETQ. Trimming removed 2 bases from V and 6 bases from J; junction bases left unmatched: 3. The CDR3 extends over 14 amino acids. The CDR3 DNA reads as TGCGCCAGCAGCTTAGGACAGGGGAGAAACATTCAGTACTTC. Translating it yields CASSLGQGRNIQYF.

CDR3 DNA sequence: TGTGCCTGGAGTTACCGGGGGGACACTGAAGCTTTCTTT. The encoded protein is CAWSYRGDTEAFF. The chain links TRBV30 to TRBJ1-1, with D tentatively TRBD1 (5 bases). Trimming left V 2 bases short and J 3 bases short, with 10 bases between. This CDR3 is built from 13 residues. The germline gives CDR1 GTSNPN, CDR2 SVGIG (reference sequence).

V is TRBV7-8 and J is TRBJ1-5; D might be TRBD1 (6 bases). Germline V gene lookup returns CDR1 SGHVS and CDR2 FQNEAQ. The CDR3 length is 16 residues. Between the trimmed V and J ends, which lost 5 bases and 0 bases, there was a span of 14 bases. CDR3 coding DNA: TGTGCCAGCAGCCGGGCAAGGACAGTTAGCAATCAGCCCCAGCATTTT. Amino acids: CASSRARTVSNQPQHF. Together with reference TRBV7-8 and TRBJ1-5, the CDR3 gives the full variable domain: GAGVSQSPRYKVAKRGQDVALRCDPISGHVSLFWYQQALGQGPEFLTYFQNEAQLDKSGLPSDRFFAERPEGSVSTLKIQRTQQEDSAVYLCASSRARTVSNQPQHFGDGTRLSIL.

The gene calls are TRBV30 and TRBJ2-5; 11 nucleotides align to TRBD2. This CDR3 region has 14 residues. The germline V gene encodes CDR1 GTSNPN and CDR2 SVGIG (reference sequence). V shed 3 bases and J 2 bases; nucleotides not matched to a gene: 2. CDR3: CAWSWTSGQETQYF. In DNA, the CDR3 is TGTGCCTGGAGCTGGACTAGCGGGCAAGAGACCCAGTACTTC.

The CDR3 reads CASSYSILSRETQYF. The CDR3, as DNA: TGTGCCAGCAGTTACTCGATCCTGTCCCGAGAGACCCAGTACTTC. V gene TRBV6-5 combines with J gene TRBJ2-5; D call uncertain. V was clipped by 0 bases and J by 4 bases, with 12 bases between them. The CDR3 spans 15 residues. Germline assignment: CDR1 MNHEY and CDR2 SVGAGI.

The V gene is TRBV9, the J gene TRBJ1-2; no reliable D call. V was pared by 0 bases and J by 4 bases, with 16 bases between. Germline lookup yields CDR1 SGDLS and CDR2 YYNGEE. The CDR3 contains 16 residues. This CDR3 is CASSVALQAVSYGYTF. DNA of the CDR3: TGTGCCAGCAGCGTAGCTCTACAAGCCGTTAGCTATGGCTACACCTTC.

This chain uses TRBV9 with TRBJ2-5; TRBD2 aligns across 8 bases. The ends lost 0 bases at V and 7 bases at J; junction bases unmatched: 8. The CDR3 spans 15 residues. CDR1 and CDR2 from the germline V gene are SGDLS and YYNGEE. The CDR3 region has the DNA TGTGCCAGCAGCGTAGACGGGAGGGGCGGAGGGACCCAGTACTTC. It translates to CASSVDGRGGGTQYF.

The rearrangement joins TRBV7-9 to TRBJ2-3; D remains unclear. CDR1 SEHNR and CDR2 FQNEAQ come from the germline V gene (reference sequence). V lost 2 bases and J 2 bases, leaving 14 bases between the germline ends. This CDR3 comprises 16 residues. This chain's CDR3 is CASSLSALRDTDTQYF. The CDR3 nucleotides are TGTGCCAGCAGCTTATCGGCGCTAAGAGACACAGATACGCAGTATTTT. Together with reference TRBV7-9 and TRBJ2-3, the CDR3 gives the full variable domain: DTGVSQNPRHKITKRGQNVTFRCDPISEHNRLYWYRQTLGQGPEFLTYFQNEAQLEKSRLLSDRFSAERPKGSFSTLEIQRTEQGDSAMYLCASSLSALRDTDTQYFGPGTRLTVL.

This chain uses TRBV9 with TRBJ1-1, with 7 bases lining up with TRBD1. Germline-derived CDR1 and CDR2 are SGDLS and YYNGEE. This CDR3 comprises 14 residues. V dropped 4 bases and J dropped 4; count of bases not matched to a gene: 7. As DNA, the CDR3 is TGTGCCAGCAGCCCCCGACAGGGACTCACTGAAGCTTTCTTT. It translates to CASSPRQGLTEAFF. Looking up the rest from reference TRBV9 and TRBJ1-1 gives the full variable domain: DSGVTQTPKHLITATGQRVTLRCSPRSGDLSVYWYQQSLDQGLQFLIQYYNGEERAKGNILERFSAQQFPDLHSELNLSSLELGDSALYFCASSPRQGLTEAFFGQGTRLTVV.

The chain links TRBV29-1 to TRBJ2-7, with TRBD1 identical over 9 bases. The CDR3 is 14 amino acids. V was clipped by 2 bases and J by 4 bases; unmatched bases: 6. Germline CDR1 is SQVTM and CDR2 is ANQGSEA. Here the CDR3 DNA reads TGCAGCGTTGAATATGGGACAGGGACGTACGAGCAGTACTTC. This codes for CSVEYGTGTYEQYF.

V and J are TRBV7-9 and TRBJ1-2; D unclear. Germline V gene lookup returns CDR1 SEHNR and CDR2 FQNEAQ (reference sequence). V was shortened by 1 base and J by 1 base, with 7 bases between the two germline ends. The CDR3 covers 14 residues. In DNA form, the CDR3 reads TGTGCCAGCAGCTTAGAGGGATTTAACTATGGCTACACCTTC. Its protein is CASSLEGFNYGYTF.

The gene calls are TRBV29-1 and TRBJ1-4; 10 nucleotides match TRBD1. Germline V lookup: CDR1 SQVTM, CDR2 ANQGSEA. J lost 8 bases, V lost 1 base, and 1 base had no gene match. This CDR3 contains 13 residues. CDR3 nucleotides: TGCAGCGTTGAAGCGGACAGGGGGGAAAAACTGTTTTTT. Translation: CSVEADRGEKLFF.

The V call is TRBV27, the J call TRBJ2-7, with 7 positions matching TRBD1. The trim removed 0 bases at V and 4 bases at J, leaving 3 bases unmatched. Germline V gene sequence: CDR1 MNHEY, CDR2 SMNVEV (reference sequence). The CDR3 length is 14 residues. The CDR3: CASSLSGTVYEQYF. The CDR3 nucleotides read TGTGCCAGCAGTTTATCCGGGACAGTATACGAGCAGTACTTC.

The chain has TRBV7-3 and TRBJ2-7, with D uncertain. The CDR3 has 13 residues. V was pared by 5 bases and J by 4 bases, with 12 bases between. Germline CDR1 SGHTA, CDR2 FQGTGA. CDR3: CASSPRTGYEQYF. The CDR3 nucleotides are TGTGCCAGCAGCCCCAGGACGGGTTACGAGCAGTACTTC.

The V gene is TRBV7-9, the J gene TRBJ1-2; 9 bases are shared with TRBD1. Per the germline V gene, CDR1 is SEHNR and CDR2 is FQNEAQ (reference sequence). V lost 5 bases to trimming and J lost 0 bases; unmatched junction nucleotides: 4. The CDR3 has 15 residues. The DNA for the CDR3 is TGTGCCAGCAGCGGACAGGGGCCTTCTAACTATGGCTACACCTTC. This translates into CASSGQGPSNYGYTF.

The genes are TRBV27 and TRBJ2-3; D is unclear. The CDR3 runs to 12 residues. Trimming pared 7 bases from V and 5 bases from J, leaving 10 bases between. Looked up from germline, CDR1 is MNHEY and CDR2 is SMNVEV (reference sequence). The CDR3 DNA reads TGTGCCAGCATTGGAGCCGGAGATACGCAGTATTTT. The encoded protein is CASIGAGDTQYF.

The rearrangement uses TRBV6-5 and TRBJ1-1, with D unresolved. V lost 2 bases and J lost 3, with 13 bases in between. The CDR3 has 15 residues. The germline V gene has CDR1 MNHEY and CDR2 SVGAGI. CDR3 coding DNA: TGTGCCAGCAGTTACGACTCAGAGGTGGACACTGAAGCTTTCTTT. Translated: CASSYDSEVDTEAFF.

The chain employs TRBV6-6 and TRBJ2-7; 8 bases agree with TRBD2. V lost 2 bases and J lost 6; bases outside the gene matches: 12. The germline V gene encodes CDR1 MNHNY and CDR2 SVGAGI (reference sequence). This CDR3 has 16 residues. The CDR3 spells CASSYLASAAGGEQYF. For the CDR3, the DNA is TGTGCCAGCAGTTACCTCGCTTCAGCGGCGGGAGGCGAGCAGTACTTC.

The V call is TRBV9, the J call TRBJ2-5; D possibly matches TRBD1 or TRBD2 (5 bases each). The CDR3 is 14 residues long. The germline CDR1 and CDR2 sequences are SGDLS and YYNGEE. Trimming removed 2 bases from V and 0 bases from J, with 8 bases in between. The CDR3 DNA sequence: TGTGCCAGCAGCGTGGAGGACAACCAAGAGACCCAGTACTTC. It is translated as CASSVEDNQETQYF.

The chain recombines TRBV12-5 with TRBJ2-6; a possible D gene is TRBD2 (5 bases). Trimming took off 7 bases at V and 0 bases at J, with 16 bases between the two ends. The length of the CDR3 is 17 residues. CDR1 and CDR2 (germline): LGHNT, FRNRAP. Here the CDR3 reads CASALGAGLSGANVLTF. The CDR3 DNA sequence: TGTGCTAGTGCCCTAGGTGCTGGACTCTCTGGGGCCAACGTCCTGACTTTC.

This chain joins TRBV28 and TRBJ2-7; no clear D gene. Germline values: CDR1 MDHEN, CDR2 SYDVKM. The CDR3 is 14 residues long. Trimming took 7 bases from V and 2 from J, leaving 15 bases between them. CDR3 sequence (DNA): TGTGCCAGCATCGCCCCGGACGGCACCTACGAGCAGTACTTC. Amino acids: CASIAPDGTYEQYF. Full variable domain (remainder filled in from reference TRBV28 and TRBJ2-7): DVKVTQSSRYLVKRTGEKVFLECVQDMDHENMFWYRQDPGLGLRLIYFSYDVKMKEKGDIPEGYSVSREKKERFSLILESASTNQTSMYLCASIAPDGTYEQYFGPGTRLTVT.

The gene calls are TRBV5-8 and TRBJ1-2; 8 bases fit TRBD1. V was pared by 4 bases and J by 7 bases, with 3 bases of the junction left unmatched. Germline V gene data show CDR1 as SGHTS and CDR2 as YDEGEE. The CDR3 is made up of 12 amino acids. DNA for the CDR3: TGTGCCAGCAGCCCCGGACAGGGTGGCTACACCTTC. As protein: CASSPGQGGYTF. The full variable domain, with the rest looked up from reference TRBV5-8 and TRBJ1-2, is EAGVTQSPTHLIKTRGQQATLRCSPISGHTSVYWYQQALGLGLQFLLWYDEGEERNRGNFPPRFSGRQFPNYSSELNVNALELEDSALYLCASSPGQGGYTFGSGTRLTVV.